These T cell receptor beta chains were read from a single sample in a study of CD8 T cells in ankylosing spondylitis. MiXCR was run by TCRdb on the 5' RACE reads, yielding one entry per CDR3 protein. Among approximately 540,000 distinct CDR3 sequences listed, about an eighth were seen once. The sample taken for sequencing was blood, either unsorted or a sorted T cell fraction (not recorded which). The receptors were gathered from a male donor with ankylosing spondylitis. Both conserved end residues are part of each CDR3. D genes are given only for firm matches. Not every row has a clone size; where given, it reads once, few, many or a size class.

TRBV9,.,TRBJ1-1,TRBD1,CASSGQGRFSGTEAFF,TGTGCCAGCAGCGGACAGGGTAGATTTTCTGGCACTGAAGCTTTCTTT
TRBV10-3,few,TRBJ2-1,TRBD1,CAISPGQGRYNEQFF,TGTGCCATCAGTCCGGGACAGGGCCGCTACAATGAGCAGTTCTTC
TRBV12-3/TRBV12-4,.,TRBJ2-1,.,CASSTPPANEQFF,TGTGCCAGCAGCACTCCCCCCGCGAATGAGCAGTTCTTC
TRBV20-1,.,TRBJ1-3,.,CSASTSAGNTIYF,TGCAGTGCTAGCACGTCAGCTGGAAACACCATATATTTT
TRBV21-1,.,TRBJ2-1,.,CASSKPGLARVEQFF,TGTGCCAGCAGCAAACCGGGACTAGCTAGGGTTGAGCAGTTCTTC
TRBV10-3,few,TRBJ2-1,.,CAISGADEQFF,TGTGCCATCAGTGGGGCCGATGAGCAGTTCTTC
TRBV5-1,few,TRBJ2-1,TRBD2,CASSPLVAGVFNEQFF,TGCGCCAGCAGCCCCCTGGTAGCGGGAGTTTTCAATGAGCAGTTCTTC
TRBV20-1,.,TRBJ2-1,.,CSGAGDSSYNEQFF,TGCAGTGGGGCTGGGGATAGCTCCTACAATGAGCAGTTCTTC
TRBV20-1,many,TRBJ2-1,TRBD2,CSASPGLGIYEQFF,TGCAGTGCTAGTCCGGGACTAGGGATATATGAGCAGTTCTTC
TRBV6-1,few,TRBJ1-3,.,CASSDGRTLKGNTIYF,TGTGCCAGCAGTGACGGGCGGACCCTCAAGGGAAACACCATATATTTT
TRBV5-5,many,TRBJ2-7,.,CASSLTGGEQYF,TGTGCCAGCAGCTTGACAGGTGGCGAGCAGTACTTC
TRBV20-1,.,TRBJ1-5,.,CSARLPGTEPQHF,TGCAGTGCTAGACTCCCCGGGACCGAGCCCCAGCATTTT
TRBV5-1,many,TRBJ2-7,.,CASSLGDLTTYEQYF,TGCGCCAGCAGCCTAGGGGATTTAACTACCTACGAGCAGTACTTC
TRBV27,.,TRBJ2-7,.,CASSLGQGRTYEQYF,TGTGCCAGCAGTTTAGGGCAGGGGAGGACCTACGAGCAGTACTTC
TRBV5-1,.,TRBJ2-1,TRBD1,CASSLVGTGQLNEQFF,TGCGCCAGCAGCTTGGTTGGGACAGGGCAACTCAATGAGCAGTTCTTC
TRBV7-2,few,TRBJ2-3,.,CASSLDARSDTQYF,TGTGCCAGCAGCTTAGATGCCAGATCAGATACGCAGTATTTT
TRBV20-1,few,TRBJ2-1,TRBD2,CSARAGGGINEQFF,TGCAGTGCTAGAGCGGGAGGGGGAATTAATGAGCAGTTCTTC
TRBV11-2,.,TRBJ1-1,.,CASSFQSDTEAFF,TGTGCCAGCAGCTTCCAAAGTGACACTGAAGCTTTCTTT
TRBV20-1,few,TRBJ2-4,TRBD2,CSASTSSWAKNIQYF,TGCAGTGCCTCGACTAGCAGCTGGGCCAAAAACATTCAGTACTTC
TRBV4-2,few,TRBJ2-1,.,CASSQLTSNEQFF,TGTGCCAGCAGCCAATTGACTAGCAATGAGCAGTTCTTC
TRBV4-2,.,TRBJ2-4,.,CASSQVVSGENIQYF,TGTGCCAGCAGCCAAGTCGTGTCGGGAGAAAACATTCAGTACTTC
TRBV25-1,many,TRBJ2-2,.,CASSDTNTGELFF,TGTGCCAGCAGTGACACGAACACCGGGGAGCTGTTTTTT
TRBV12-3/TRBV12-4,few,TRBJ2-1,.,CASSLGPPKSSYNEQFF,TGTGCCAGCAGTTTAGGGCCCCCAAAAAGCTCCTACAATGAGCAGTTCTTC
TRBV10-2,few,TRBJ2-5,.,CASSEMVGGGGETQYF,TGCGCCAGCAGTGAGATGGTGGGCGGAGGAGGGGAGACCCAGTACTTC
TRBV2,few,TRBJ2-1,.,CASSDITEQFF,TGTGCCAGCAGTGACATCACGGAGCAGTTCTTC
TRBV20-1,few,TRBJ1-2,TRBD1,CSAKDRAWGYTF,TGCAGTGCTAAGGACAGGGCCTGGGGCTACACCTTC
TRBV4-1,many,TRBJ2-1,.,CASSQSDRWDEQFF,TGCGCCAGCAGCCAGTCGGACCGGTGGGATGAGCAGTTCTTC
TRBV11-2,.,TRBJ2-1,TRBD2,CASSFGTSRVNEQFF,TGTGCCAGCAGCTTCGGGACTAGCCGTGTCAATGAGCAGTTCTTC
TRBV7-2,few,TRBJ1-2,.,CASSLLLDSFYGYTF,TGTGCCAGCAGCTTACTATTAGACAGCTTCTATGGCTACACCTTC